This record looks at one TCR beta chain sequence and its context. The sample is drawn from a study of cytomegalovirus exposure and HLA in healthy donors. Study as a whole: Counted in an early data release were tens of millions of unique TCRs from HLA-typed donors.

This CDR3 contains 16 residues. The V gene's germline CDR1 is SGHTA and CDR2 FQGNSA. V was clipped by 2 bases and J by 4 bases; unmatched bases: 5. Primers included in the PCR were 60 Vbeta and 13 Jbeta primers. Method: immunoSEQ multiplex PCR; TCRdb's copy keeps in-frame clones and lacks some. There are tens of thousands of clones in the sample; 75% to 85% occur only once, and 51% lies in the top ten. This chain uses TRBV7-2 with TRBJ2-2, with 9 nucleotides matching TRBD1. Sequenced input: PBMCs. This receptor was identified in a middle-aged man in good health and CMV-seropositive. CDR3 DNA sequence: TGTGCCAGCAGCTTACGCGGGACAGGGATCACCGGGGAGCTGTTTTTT. It yields the protein CASSLRGTGITGELFF.